Following are 5 T cell receptor beta chains from one sample sequenced in a study of graft-versus-host responses after intestinal transplantation. Profiled with immunoSEQ multiplex PCR; TCRdb holds only in-frame clones, not every one. The sample has some 120,000 clones; about nine tenths are singletons. These receptors have no identified antigens. Sequenced material: unstimulated CD4+ T cells sorted from spleen or lymph node cells, taken before intestinal transplant. These receptors all come from a human donor who received an intestinal transplant.

This clone has only a few counts. The rearrangement joins TRBV30 to TRBJ1-3; maybe TRBD1 (6 bases). The CDR3 is 11 amino acids. Germline CDR1 GTSNPN, CDR2 SVGIG (reference sequence). The CDR3 region is CGRGSGNTIYF. The CDR3 coding sequence is TGTGGCAGGGGCTCTGGAAACACCATATATTTT.

The J gene is TRBJ1-2, the V gene TRBV10-3; D is undetermined. This CDR3 is 14 amino acids long. Germline-derived CDR1 and CDR2 are ENHRY and SYGVKD. V was clipped by 2 bases and J by 8 bases, with 15 bases between them. CDR3 in amino acids: CAISEGSQRTGYTF. CDR3 coding DNA: TGTGCCATCAGTGAGGGAAGCCAGCGCACCGGCTACACCTTC.

The V and J genes are TRBV7-2 and TRBJ1-2; TRBD1 matches 8 bases. V lost 5 bases to trimming and J lost 8 bases; unmatched junction nucleotides: 4. This CDR3 region has 12 residues. Germline lookup yields CDR1 SGHTA and CDR2 FQGNSA. The CDR3 DNA follows: TGTGCCAGCAGCCCATGGGACAGGGGCTACACCTTC. Translation gives CASSPWDRGYTF.

The V and J genes are TRBV28 and TRBJ1-5, with 11 bases fitting TRBD1. Losses at the gene ends were 4 bases for V and 7 bases for J; bases not matched to a gene: 6. This CDR3 is 15 amino acids long. In germline, CDR1 is MDHEN, CDR2 SYDVKM. DNA for the CDR3: TGTGCCAGCAGTTACTCGGACAGGGGGCAGCAGCCCCAGCATTTT. Its translation: CASSYSDRGQQPQHF. The full variable domain, in which reference TRBV28 and TRBJ1-5 provide the parts outside the CDR3, is DVKVTQSSRYLVKRTGEKVFLECVQDMDHENMFWYRQDPGLGLRLIYFSYDVKMKEKGDIPEGYSVSREKKERFSLILESASTNQTSMYLCASSYSDRGQQPQHFGDGTRLSIL.

The chain recombines TRBV6-1 with TRBJ1-5; D may be TRBD1 (6 bases). This CDR3 spans 15 amino acids. Per germline, CDR1 MNHNS and CDR2 SASEGT. With 8 bases removed from V and 0 bases from J, the gap between germline ends came to 14 bases. The CDR3 spells CASGRGIYSNQPQHF. The DNA for the CDR3 is TGTGCCAGCGGGAGGGGGATCTATAGCAATCAGCCCCAGCATTTT.